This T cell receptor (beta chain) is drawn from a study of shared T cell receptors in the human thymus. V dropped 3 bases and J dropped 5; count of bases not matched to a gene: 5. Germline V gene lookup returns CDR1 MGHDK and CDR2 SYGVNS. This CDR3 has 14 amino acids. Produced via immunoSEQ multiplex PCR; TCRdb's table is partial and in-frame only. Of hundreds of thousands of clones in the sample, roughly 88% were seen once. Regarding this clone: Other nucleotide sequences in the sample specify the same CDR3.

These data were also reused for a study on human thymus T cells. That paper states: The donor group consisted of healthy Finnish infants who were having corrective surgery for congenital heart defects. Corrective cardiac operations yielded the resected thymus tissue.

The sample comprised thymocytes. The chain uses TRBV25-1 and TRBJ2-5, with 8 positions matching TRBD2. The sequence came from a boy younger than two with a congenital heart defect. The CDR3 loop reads CASSEASGRETQYF. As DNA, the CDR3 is TGTGCCAGCAGTGAGGCTAGCGGGCGGGAGACCCAGTACTTC.